The source of this TCR beta chain is a study of control samples from healthy donors and cancer patients. After removal of 6 bases from V and 0 bases from J, the junction contained 7 bases not matched to a gene. The CDR3 extends over 15 amino acids. Looked up from germline, CDR1 is MDHEN and CDR2 is SYDVKM. TCRdb's table, derived via immunoSEQ multiplex PCR, lists solely in-frame clones and lacks some. The sample carries under 450,000 clones, about nine tenths recorded once. This sequence was found in a man aged 35-49 years with head and neck cancer. The chain uses TRBV28 and TRBJ2-5; 7 nucleotides match TRBD1. Sequencing input: PBMCs. CDR3 sequence reads: CASSPGQQDQETQYF. Here the CDR3 DNA reads TGTGCCAGCAGCCCGGGACAGCAAGACCAAGAGACCCAGTACTTC.